This T cell receptor (beta chain) was sequenced for a study of blood T cell repertoires in COVID-19. J was trimmed by 2 bases and V by 3 bases; bases with no gene match: 8. The CDR3 consists of 17 residues. Germline CDR1 MNHNS, CDR2 SASEGT. Clones were sequenced by immunoSEQ multiplex PCR, and TCRdb holds only the in-frame ones, with some missing. The profile shows 350,000 to 450,000 clones, around nine tenths of them singletons. The specimen was PBMCs or T cells enriched from blood (not recorded which). The TCR was taken from a woman aged 18-35 years who had been exposed to COVID-19. The chain combines TRBV6-1 with TRBJ2-1; 9 nucleotides match TRBD2. The DNA for the CDR3 is TGTGCCAGCAGTGACGGTAGCGGGAGCCTAACCTACAATGAGCAGTTCTTC. Protein: CASSDGSGSLTYNEQFF.